The present TCR beta chain was sequenced within a study of T cell changes during pregnancy in multiple sclerosis. Libraries were prepared by immunoSEQ multiplex PCR; TCRdb keeps only in-frame clonotypes and omits some of them. This sample has approximately 48,000 clones, with roughly 94% found just once. Germline trimming cut 2 bases from V and 6 bases from J; bases unmatched to any gene: 14. Per germline, CDR1 SEHNR and CDR2 FQNEAQ (reference sequence). The CDR3 contains 17 residues. This specimen was CD4+ T cells from peripheral blood mononuclear cells, taken in the second trimester of pregnancy. The clonotype was recovered from a female donor with multiple sclerosis, enrolled in a pregnancy study. This chain joins TRBV7-9 and TRBJ2-5; 8 bases map to TRBD2. This CDR3 reads CASSLFASGFLPKTQYF. Written as DNA, the CDR3 is TGTGCCAGCAGCTTATTTGCTAGCGGGTTCCTCCCAAAGACCCAGTACTTC.